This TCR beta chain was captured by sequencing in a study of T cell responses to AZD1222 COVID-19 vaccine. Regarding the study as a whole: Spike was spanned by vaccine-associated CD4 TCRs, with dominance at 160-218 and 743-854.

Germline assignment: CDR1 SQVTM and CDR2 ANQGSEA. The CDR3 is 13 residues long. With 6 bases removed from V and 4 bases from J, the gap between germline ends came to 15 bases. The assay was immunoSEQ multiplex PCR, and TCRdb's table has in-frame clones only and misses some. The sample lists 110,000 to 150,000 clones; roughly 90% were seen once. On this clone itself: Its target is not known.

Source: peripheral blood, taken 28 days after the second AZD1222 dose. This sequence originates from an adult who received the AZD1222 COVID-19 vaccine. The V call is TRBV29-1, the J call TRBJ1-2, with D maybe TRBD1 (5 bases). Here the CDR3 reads CSVPGRVGYGYTF. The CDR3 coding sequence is TGCAGCGTACCAGGGAGGGTGGGCTATGGCTACACCTTC. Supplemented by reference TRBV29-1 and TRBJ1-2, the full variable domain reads SAVISQKPSRDICQRGTSLTIQCQVDSQVTMMFWYRQQPGQSLTLIATANQGSEATYESGFVIDKFPISRPNLTFSTLTVSNMSPEDSSIYLCSVPGRVGYGYTFGSGTRLTVV.